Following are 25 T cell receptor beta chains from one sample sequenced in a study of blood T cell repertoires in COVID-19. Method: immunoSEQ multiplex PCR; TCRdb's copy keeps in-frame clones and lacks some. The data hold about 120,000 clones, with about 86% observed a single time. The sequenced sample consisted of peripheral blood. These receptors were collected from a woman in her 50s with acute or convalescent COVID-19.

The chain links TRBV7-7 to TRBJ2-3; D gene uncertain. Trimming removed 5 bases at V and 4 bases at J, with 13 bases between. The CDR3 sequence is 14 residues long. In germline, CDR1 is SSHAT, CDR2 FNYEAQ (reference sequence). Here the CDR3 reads CASSLEASSDTQYF. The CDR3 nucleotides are TGTGCCAGCAGCCTCGAGGCCAGCTCAGATACGCAGTATTTT.

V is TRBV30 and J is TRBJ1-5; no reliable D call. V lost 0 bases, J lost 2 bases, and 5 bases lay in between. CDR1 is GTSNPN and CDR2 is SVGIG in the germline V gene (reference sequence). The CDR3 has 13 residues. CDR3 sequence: CAWSVEGNQPQHF. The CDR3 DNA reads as TGTGCCTGGAGTGTTGAGGGCAATCAGCCCCAGCATTTT.

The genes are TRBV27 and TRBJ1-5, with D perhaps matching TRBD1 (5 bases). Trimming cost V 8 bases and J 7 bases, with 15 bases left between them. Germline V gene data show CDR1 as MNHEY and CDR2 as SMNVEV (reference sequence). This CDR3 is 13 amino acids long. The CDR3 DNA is TGTGCCAGCTCCGGGGGGATCGGGCAGCCCCAGCATTTT. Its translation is CASSGGIGQPQHF.

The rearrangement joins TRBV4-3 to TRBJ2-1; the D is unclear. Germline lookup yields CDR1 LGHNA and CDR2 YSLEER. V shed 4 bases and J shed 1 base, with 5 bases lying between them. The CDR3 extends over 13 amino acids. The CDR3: CASSPSSYNEQFF. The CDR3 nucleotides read TGCGCCAGCAGCCCCAGTTCCTACAATGAGCAGTTCTTC.

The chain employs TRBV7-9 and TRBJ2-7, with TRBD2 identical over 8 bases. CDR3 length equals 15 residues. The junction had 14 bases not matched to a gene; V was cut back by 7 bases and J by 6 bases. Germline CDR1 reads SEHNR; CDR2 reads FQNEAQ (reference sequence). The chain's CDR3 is CASTKVAGGLGEQYF. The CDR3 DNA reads TGTGCCAGCACCAAGGTCGCGGGGGGTTTGGGCGAGCAGTACTTC.

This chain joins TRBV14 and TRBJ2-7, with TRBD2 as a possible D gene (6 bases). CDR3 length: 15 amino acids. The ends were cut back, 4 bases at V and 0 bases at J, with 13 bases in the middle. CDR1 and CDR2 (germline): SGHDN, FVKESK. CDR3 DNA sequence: TGTGCCAGCAGCCTCCGGGACTCAAACTCCTACGAGCAGTACTTC. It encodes CASSLRDSNSYEQYF.

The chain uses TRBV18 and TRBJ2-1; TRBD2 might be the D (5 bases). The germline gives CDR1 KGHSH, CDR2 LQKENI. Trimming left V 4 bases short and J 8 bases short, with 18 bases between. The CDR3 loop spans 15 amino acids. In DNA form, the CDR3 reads TGTGCCAGCTCACGGGAAGGGAGTAATTGGGATGAGCAGTTCTTC. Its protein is CASSREGSNWDEQFF.

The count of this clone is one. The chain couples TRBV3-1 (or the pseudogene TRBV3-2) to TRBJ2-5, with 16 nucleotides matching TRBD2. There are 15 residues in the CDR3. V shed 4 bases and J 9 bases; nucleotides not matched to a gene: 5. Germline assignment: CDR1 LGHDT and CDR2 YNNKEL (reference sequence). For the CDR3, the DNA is TGTGCCAGCAGCCCGGGGACTAGCGGGGGGGCTCCCCAGTACTTC. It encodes CASSPGTSGGAPQYF.

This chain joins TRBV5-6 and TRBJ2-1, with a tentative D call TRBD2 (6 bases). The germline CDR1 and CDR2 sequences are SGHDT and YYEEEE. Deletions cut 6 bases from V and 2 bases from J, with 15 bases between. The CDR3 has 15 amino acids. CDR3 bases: TGTGCCAGCACCAGGAGGGTAGCAACCTACAATGAGCAGTTCTTC. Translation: CASTRRVATYNEQFF. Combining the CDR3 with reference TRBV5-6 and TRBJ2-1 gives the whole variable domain DAGVTQSPTHLIKTRGQQVTLRCSPKSGHDTVSWYQQALGQGPQFIFQYYEEEERQRGNFPDRFSGHQFPNYSSELNVNALLLGDSALYLCASTRRVATYNEQFFGPGTRLTVL.

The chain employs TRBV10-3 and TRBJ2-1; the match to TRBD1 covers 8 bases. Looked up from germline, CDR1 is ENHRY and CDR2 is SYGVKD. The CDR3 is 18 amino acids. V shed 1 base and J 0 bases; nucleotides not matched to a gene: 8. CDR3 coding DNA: TGTGCCATCAGTGAGTTTACAGGACAGGGTAGCTCCTACAATGAGCAGTTCTTC. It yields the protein CAISEFTGQGSSYNEQFF.

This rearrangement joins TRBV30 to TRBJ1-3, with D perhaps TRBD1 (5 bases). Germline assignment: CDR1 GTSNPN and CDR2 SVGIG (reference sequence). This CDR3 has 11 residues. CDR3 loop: CARGSGNTIYF. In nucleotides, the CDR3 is TGTGCAAGGGGTAGTGGAAACACCATATATTTT. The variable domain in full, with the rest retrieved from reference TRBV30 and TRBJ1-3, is SQTIHQWPATLVQPVGSPLSLECTVEGTSNPNLYWYRQAAGRGLQLLFYSVGIGQISSEVPQNLSASRPQDRQFILSSKKLLLSDSGFYLCARGSGNTIYFGEGSWLTVV.

The CDR3 DNA reads TGTGCCAGCAGTGACAGGGATTACTCACCCCTCCACTTT. Translated, it gives CASSDRDYSPLHF. This chain uses TRBV6-1 with TRBJ1-6; D perhaps matches TRBD1 (5 bases). V lost 3 bases and J lost 10, with 10 bases in between. CDR3 length: 13 residues. The V gene's germline CDR1 is MNHNS and CDR2 SASEGT.

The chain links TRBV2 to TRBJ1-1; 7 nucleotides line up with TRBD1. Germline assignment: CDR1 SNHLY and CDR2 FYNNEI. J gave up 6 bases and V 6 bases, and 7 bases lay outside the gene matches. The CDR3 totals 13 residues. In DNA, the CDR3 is TGTGCCAGCAGGGGGGGACAGATTGCTGAAGCTTTCTTT. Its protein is CASRGGQIAEAFF.

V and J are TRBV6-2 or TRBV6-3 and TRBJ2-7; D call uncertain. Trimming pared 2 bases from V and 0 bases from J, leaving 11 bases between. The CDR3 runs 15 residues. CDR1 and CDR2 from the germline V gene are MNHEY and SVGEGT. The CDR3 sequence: CASSYVGLSSYEQYF. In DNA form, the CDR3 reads TGTGCCAGCAGTTACGTGGGCTTGAGCTCCTACGAGCAGTACTTC.

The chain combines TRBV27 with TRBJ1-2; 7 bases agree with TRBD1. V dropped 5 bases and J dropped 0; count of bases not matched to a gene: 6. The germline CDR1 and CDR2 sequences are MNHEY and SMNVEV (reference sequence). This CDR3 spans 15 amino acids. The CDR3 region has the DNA TGTGCCAGCAGTCGACAGGGAACAACTAACTATGGCTACACCTTC. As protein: CASSRQGTTNYGYTF.

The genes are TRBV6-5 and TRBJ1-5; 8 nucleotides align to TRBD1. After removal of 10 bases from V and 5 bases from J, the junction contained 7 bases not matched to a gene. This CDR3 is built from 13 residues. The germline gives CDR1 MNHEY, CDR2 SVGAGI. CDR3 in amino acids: CATTRGRDQPQHF. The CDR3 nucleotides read TGTGCCACCACCAGGGGGCGTGATCAGCCCCAGCATTTT.

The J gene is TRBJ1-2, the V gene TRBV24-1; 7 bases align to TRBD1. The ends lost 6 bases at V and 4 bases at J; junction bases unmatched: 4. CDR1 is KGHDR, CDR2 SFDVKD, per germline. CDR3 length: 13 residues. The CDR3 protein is CATSSGTVYGYTF. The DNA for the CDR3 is TGTGCCACCAGTTCCGGGACAGTCTATGGCTACACCTTC.

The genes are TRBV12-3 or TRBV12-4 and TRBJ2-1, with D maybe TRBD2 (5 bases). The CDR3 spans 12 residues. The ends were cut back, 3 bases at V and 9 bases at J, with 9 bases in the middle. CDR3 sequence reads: CASSLGVVEQFF. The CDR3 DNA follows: TGTGCCAGCAGTTTGGGAGTGGTTGAGCAGTTCTTC.

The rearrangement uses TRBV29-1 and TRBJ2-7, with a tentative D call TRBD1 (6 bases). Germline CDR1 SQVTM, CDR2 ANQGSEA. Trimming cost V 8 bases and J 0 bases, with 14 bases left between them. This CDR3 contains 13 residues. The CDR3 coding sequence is TGCAGCTGTACAGGGCCAAGCTCCTACGAGCAGTACTTC. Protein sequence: CSCTGPSSYEQYF.

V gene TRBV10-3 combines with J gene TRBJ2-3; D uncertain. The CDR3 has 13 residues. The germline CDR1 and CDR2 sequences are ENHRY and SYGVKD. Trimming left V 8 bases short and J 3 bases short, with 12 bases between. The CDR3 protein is CAIGPLETDTQYF. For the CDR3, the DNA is TGTGCCATCGGGCCCCTTGAAACAGATACGCAGTATTTT.

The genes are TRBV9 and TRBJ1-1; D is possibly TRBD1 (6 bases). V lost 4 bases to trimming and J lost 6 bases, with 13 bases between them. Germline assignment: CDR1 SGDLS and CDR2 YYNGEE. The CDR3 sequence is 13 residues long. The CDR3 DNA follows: TGTGCCAGCAGCCCCTGGGGGGGCGCTGAAGCTTTCTTT. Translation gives CASSPWGGAEAFF. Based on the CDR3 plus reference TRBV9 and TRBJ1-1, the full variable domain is DSGVTQTPKHLITATGQRVTLRCSPRSGDLSVYWYQQSLDQGLQFLIQYYNGEERAKGNILERFSAQQFPDLHSELNLSSLELGDSALYFCASSPWGGAEAFFGQGTRLTVV.

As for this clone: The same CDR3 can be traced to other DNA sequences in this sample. The CDR3 loop reads CASSLQGRETQYF. In DNA, the CDR3 is TGTGCCAGCAGTTTACAGGGAAGAGAGACCCAGTACTTC. This chain joins TRBV6-5 and TRBJ2-5, with D possibly matching TRBD1 (6 bases). V was cut by 4 bases and J by 4 bases, with 10 bases left in between. Germline CDR1 MNHEY, CDR2 SVGAGI. The CDR3 totals 13 residues.

Here the CDR3 reads CASSYGRAANYGYTF. Written as DNA, the CDR3 is TGTGCCAGCAGTTACGGCAGGGCAGCTAACTATGGCTACACCTTC. The rearrangement uses TRBV6-5 and TRBJ1-2; D is perhaps TRBD1 (5 bases). Germline CDR1 and CDR2: MNHEY and SVGAGI. Deletions cut 2 bases from V and 0 bases from J, with 10 bases between. The CDR3 runs to 15 residues.

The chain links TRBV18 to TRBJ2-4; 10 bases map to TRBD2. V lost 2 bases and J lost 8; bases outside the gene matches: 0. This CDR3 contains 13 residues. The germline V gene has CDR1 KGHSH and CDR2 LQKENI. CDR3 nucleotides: TGTGCCAGCTCACCAACTAGCGGGGACATTCAGTACTTC. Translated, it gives CASSPTSGDIQYF.

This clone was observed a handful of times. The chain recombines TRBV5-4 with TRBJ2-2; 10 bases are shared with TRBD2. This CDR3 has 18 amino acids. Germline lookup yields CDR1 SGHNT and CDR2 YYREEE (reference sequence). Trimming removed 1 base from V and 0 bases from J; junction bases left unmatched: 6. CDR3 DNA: TGTGCCAGCAGCTTGAGCGCTAGCGGGAGTTCGAACACCGGGGAGCTGTTTTTT. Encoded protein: CASSLSASGSSNTGELFF. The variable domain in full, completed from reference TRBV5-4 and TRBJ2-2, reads ETGVTQSPTHLIKTRGQQVTLRCSSQSGHNTVSWYQQALGQGPQFIFQYYREEENGRGNFPPRFSGLQFPNYSSELNVNALELDDSALYLCASSLSASGSSNTGELFFGEGSRLTVL.